Below, 20 T cell receptor beta chains from the same sample are listed, as sequenced in a study of blood T cells in healthy people across ages. The authors ran a second PCR of about 7 to 11 cycles using a sample-barcoded 5' primer and a J-beta primer mix. MiXCR, applied by TCRdb to the 5' RACE reads, yields one record per CDR3 protein. The data contain about a million distinct CDR3 sequences, less than 45% of them seen just once; the ten biggest clones take up less than 15%. Sequencing used blood. The origin of the receptors is a man between 18 and 29 years old in good health.

The rearrangement links TRBV20-1 to TRBJ1-4; 11 bases fit TRBD1. The CDR3 has 13 amino acids. V was clipped by 6 bases and J by 7 bases; unmatched bases: 4. CDR1 is DFQATT and CDR2 is SNEGSKA in the germline V gene (reference sequence). This chain's CDR3 is CSAPDRGREKLFF. As DNA, the CDR3 is TGCAGTGCCCCGGACAGGGGGCGTGAAAAACTGTTTTTT.

CDR3 coding DNA: TGCAGTGCTAGAACACCGTTGGCCCATGAAGCTTTCTTT. Translation gives CSARTPLAHEAFF. The chain links TRBV20-1 to TRBJ1-1, with unresolved D. Germline-derived CDR1 and CDR2 are DFQATT and SNEGSKA (reference sequence). The CDR3 has 13 residues. Trimming left V 2 bases short and J 7 bases short, with 14 bases between.

The rearrangement links TRBV29-1 to TRBJ2-5, with D possibly matching TRBD2 (7 bases). Trimming removed 4 bases at V and 11 bases at J, with 23 bases between. Germline values: CDR1 SQVTM, CDR2 ANQGSEA. This CDR3 region has 14 residues. CDR3 protein: CSVGRGGASNEQYF. DNA for the CDR3: TGCAGCGTTGGGAGGGGGGGCGCCAGCAATGAGCAGTACTTC.

Points on this clonotype: Compared with germline, one end of the junction differs, possibly owing to a read error. The chain employs TRBV4-3 and TRBJ2-1, with D unresolved. Germline V gene lookup returns CDR1 LGHNA and CDR2 YSLEER. The CDR3 contains 13 residues. The DNA of the CDR3 is TGCGCCAGCAGCCAAGATCAATACAAGGAGCAGTTCTTC. Its protein product is CASSQDQYKEQFF.

The chain recombines TRBV6-5 with TRBJ2-2, with D unclear. Trimming took off 2 bases at V and 2 bases at J, with 12 bases between the two ends. CDR1 is MNHEY, CDR2 SVGAGI, per germline. The CDR3 covers 16 residues. The CDR3, as DNA: TGTGCCAGCAGTTACGGTTCGGTGGGTAACACCGGGGAGCTGTTTTTT. This translates into CASSYGSVGNTGELFF.

This clonotype was detected a few times. This rearrangement joins TRBV7-9 to TRBJ1-1; no clear D. The germline V gene has CDR1 SEHNR and CDR2 FQNEAQ (reference sequence). The germline V and J ends were trimmed by 4 bases and 2 bases, with 23 bases remaining between them. This CDR3 has 18 residues. CDR3: CASSSNVFPGRVNTEAFF. DNA for the CDR3: TGTGCCAGCAGCTCTAACGTCTTTCCCGGACGGGTCAACACTGAAGCTTTCTTT. Full variable domain (rest looked up from reference TRBV7-9 and TRBJ1-1): DTGVSQNPRHKITKRGQNVTFRCDPISEHNRLYWYRQTLGQGPEFLTYFQNEAQLEKSRLLSDRFSAERPKGSFSTLEIQRTEQGDSAMYLCASSSNVFPGRVNTEAFFGQGTRLTVV.

This clonotype has a handful of counts. V usage is TRBV7-9 and J usage is TRBJ1-1; D gene unclear. Per germline, CDR1 SEHNR and CDR2 FQNEAQ (reference sequence). This CDR3 comprises 12 residues. V was trimmed by 6 bases and J by 4 bases, leaving 9 bases between them. This CDR3 reads CASSSAGTEAFF. The DNA of the CDR3 is TGTGCCAGCAGTTCAGCTGGCACTGAAGCTTTCTTT.

This clonotype was counted only a few times. Here the CDR3 reads CASSQVRDTEAFF. The CDR3 nucleotides read TGTGCCAGCAGCCAAGTTAGGGACACTGAAGCTTTCTTT. V usage is TRBV14 and J usage is TRBJ1-1, with unresolved D. Between the trimmed V and J ends, which lost 1 base and 3 bases, there was a span of 6 bases. Per the germline V gene, CDR1 is SGHDN and CDR2 is FVKESK. The CDR3 has 13 residues.

This clonotype was counted between two and nine times. This chain links TRBV4-1 with TRBJ1-3, with a tentative D call TRBD1 (5 bases). Germline values: CDR1 MGHRA, CDR2 YSYEKL. Trimming removed 5 bases from V and 4 bases from J, with 15 bases in between. CDR3 size: 15 residues. CDR3 sequence: CASSFPGRIGNTIYF. The CDR3, as DNA: TGCGCCAGCAGCTTCCCGGGACGTATCGGAAACACCATATATTTT.

The chain links TRBV12-3 or TRBV12-4 to TRBJ1-2, with D maybe TRBD1 (5 bases). V gave up 6 bases and J gave up 8 bases, with 22 bases separating them. CDR3 length equals 15 residues. The CDR3 loop is CASRTTGTPQGGYTF. In DNA form, the CDR3 reads TGTGCCAGCAGAACCACCGGGACGCCCCAGGGAGGCTACACCTTC.

The chain joins TRBV20-1 to TRBJ2-1, with unresolved D. Trimming removed 4 bases from V and 10 bases from J, with 17 bases in between. The CDR3 has 13 residues. Germline V CDR1 and CDR2: DFQATT, SNEGSKA (reference sequence). The CDR3 sequence is CSAKPGNSYEQFF. The CDR3 coding sequence is TGCAGTGCTAAGCCGGGCAACTCCTACGAGCAGTTCTTC.

V gene TRBV10-3 combines with J gene TRBJ2-2; perhaps TRBD1 as D (5 bases). Germline-derived CDR1 and CDR2 are ENHRY and SYGVKD. There are 16 residues in the CDR3. Trimming removed 7 bases at V and 0 bases at J, with 15 bases between. Here the CDR3 reads CAIKETDLTNTGELFF. The CDR3 region has the DNA TGTGCCATCAAAGAGACAGATCTCACGAACACCGGGGAGCTGTTTTTT.

The chain employs TRBV20-1 and TRBJ2-2; D possibly corresponds to TRBD1 (6 bases). V was shortened by 5 bases and J by 0 bases, with 13 bases between the two germline ends. In germline, CDR1 is DFQATT, CDR2 SNEGSKA (reference sequence). The CDR3 contains 15 residues. CDR3 residues: CSARTGTTNTGELFF. CDR3 in DNA: TGCAGTGCTCGTACAGGGACCACGAACACCGGGGAGCTGTTTTTT.

This clonotype was detected only a few times. V usage is TRBV4-3 and J usage is TRBJ1-1; no firm D call. The CDR3 is 11 amino acids. The germline CDR1 and CDR2 sequences are LGHNA and YSLEER. V shed 1 base and J shed 8 bases, with 5 bases lying between them. CDR3 sequence (DNA): TGCGCCAGCAGCCAAGCCAGCGAAGCTTTCTTT. Translated: CASSQASEAFF.

V gene TRBV4-1 combines with J gene TRBJ2-5; D ambiguous. The J call may be in error: the DNA end matches TRBJ2-7 better. The germline V gene has CDR1 MGHRA and CDR2 YSYEKL. The CDR3 is made up of 13 amino acids. As DNA, the CDR3 is TGCGCCAGCAGCCAAGTGTATGGTGGCGAGCAGTACTTC. Protein sequence: CASSQVYGGEQYF.

CDR3 coding DNA: TGTGCCAGCAACCTAGGGAAGGTGAACACTGAAGCTTTCTTT. The encoded protein is CASNLGKVNTEAFF. This rearrangement joins TRBV12-3 or TRBV12-4 to TRBJ1-1; D remains ambiguous. V lost 7 bases and J lost 0, with 12 bases in between. The CDR3 sequence is 14 residues long.

The chain couples TRBV20-1 to TRBJ2-2; possible D gene TRBD1, 6 bases. This CDR3 has 18 residues. Per germline, CDR1 DFQATT and CDR2 SNEGSKA (reference sequence). V lost 2 bases to trimming and J lost 5 bases, with 24 bases between them. The chain's CDR3 is CSARTRVRGTSRTGELFF. CDR3 sequence (DNA): TGCAGTGCTAGAACTCGGGTCAGGGGTACCTCGCGTACCGGGGAGCTGTTTTTT.

The chain recombines TRBV28 with TRBJ1-2; D is uncertain. Trimming cost V 5 bases and J 6 bases, with 16 bases left between them. Germline CDR1 MDHEN, CDR2 SYDVKM. This CDR3 is 14 amino acids long. This CDR3 is CASSPAEWAHGYTF. Here the CDR3 DNA reads TGTGCCAGCAGTCCCGCCGAATGGGCACATGGCTACACCTTC.

The chain has TRBV7-2 and TRBJ2-3; D not resolved. The ends were cut back, 0 bases at V and 2 bases at J, with 6 bases in the middle. The CDR3 has 14 residues. CDR1 is SGHTA, CDR2 FQGNSA, per germline. CDR3 residues: CASSLAPYTDTQYF. CDR3 DNA sequence: TGTGCCAGCAGCTTAGCCCCCTACACAGATACGCAGTATTTT. Complete variable domain (other parts from reference TRBV7-2 and TRBJ2-3): GAGVSQSPSNKVTEKGKDVELRCDPISGHTALYWYRQSLGQGLEFLIYFQGNSAPDKSGLPSDRFSAERTGGSVSTLTIQRTQQEDSAVYLCASSLAPYTDTQYFGPGTRLTVL.

The chain is built from TRBV12-5 and TRBJ2-2; 11 bases are a match to TRBD1. Germline V gene lookup returns CDR1 LGHNT and CDR2 FRNRAP. The V and J ends lost 2 bases and 7 bases, in that order; junction bases with no gene match: 15. The CDR3 loop spans 19 amino acids. The CDR3 loop is CASGLLWDRGEYGIGELFF. Here the CDR3 DNA reads TGTGCTAGTGGTTTGCTTTGGGACAGGGGGGAATACGGGATCGGGGAGCTGTTTTTT.